This T cell receptor beta chain was documented in a study of cytomegalovirus exposure and HLA in healthy donors. Study results and caveats: Specific recognition of CMV antigens was confirmed in vitro for a few chains (all CMV-associated). A classifier reportedly called cytomegalovirus status with high sensitivity and specificity.

Germline V gives CDR1 SGHRS, CDR2 YFSETQ. This CDR3 has 16 residues. The germline V and J ends were trimmed by 1 base and 0 bases, with 11 bases remaining between them. Assay: immunoSEQ multiplex PCR; the TCRdb copy retains only in-frame clones and omits some. The table records over 150,000 clones, around 90% of them present only once. Turning to this clone: The antigen is undetermined.

While the first cohort had fewer than 850 subjects, the donors belonged to the separate validation cohort of roughly 130 subjects. The sample consisted of PBMCs. This chain connects TRBV5-1 to TRBJ1-3; D is undetermined. The clonotype comes from a woman aged 18 to 35 in good health and CMV-seropositive. The chain's CDR3 is CASSLKLGASGNTIYF. The CDR3, as DNA: TGCGCCAGCAGCTTGAAACTTGGAGCCTCTGGAAACACCATATATTTT.